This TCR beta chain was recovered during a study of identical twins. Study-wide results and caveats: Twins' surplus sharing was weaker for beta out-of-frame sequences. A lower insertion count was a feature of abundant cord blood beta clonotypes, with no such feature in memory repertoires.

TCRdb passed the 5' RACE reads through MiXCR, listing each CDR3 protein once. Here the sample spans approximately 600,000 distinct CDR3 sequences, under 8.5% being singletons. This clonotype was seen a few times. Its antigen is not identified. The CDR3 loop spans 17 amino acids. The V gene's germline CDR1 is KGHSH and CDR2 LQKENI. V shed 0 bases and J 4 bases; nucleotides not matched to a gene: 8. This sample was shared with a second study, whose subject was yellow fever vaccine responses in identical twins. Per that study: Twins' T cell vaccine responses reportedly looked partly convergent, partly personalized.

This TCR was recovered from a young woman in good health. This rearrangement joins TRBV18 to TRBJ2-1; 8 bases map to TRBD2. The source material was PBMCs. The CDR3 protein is CASSPPRAGVRYNEQFF. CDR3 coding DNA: TGTGCCAGCTCACCACCCCGAGCGGGGGTGAGATACAATGAGCAGTTCTTC.